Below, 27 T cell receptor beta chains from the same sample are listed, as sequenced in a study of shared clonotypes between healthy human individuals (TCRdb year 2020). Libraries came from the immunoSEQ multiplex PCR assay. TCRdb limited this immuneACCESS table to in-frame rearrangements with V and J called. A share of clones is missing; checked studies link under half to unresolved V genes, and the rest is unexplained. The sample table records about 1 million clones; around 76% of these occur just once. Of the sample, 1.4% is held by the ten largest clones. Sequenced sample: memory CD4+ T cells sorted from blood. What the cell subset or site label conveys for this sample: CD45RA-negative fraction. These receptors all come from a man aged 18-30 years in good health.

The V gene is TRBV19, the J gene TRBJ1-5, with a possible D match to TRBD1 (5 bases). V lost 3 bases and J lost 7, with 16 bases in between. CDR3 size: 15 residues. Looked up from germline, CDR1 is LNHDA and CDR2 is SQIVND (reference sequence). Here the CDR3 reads CASSMRTGQGQPQHF. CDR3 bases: TGTGCCAGTAGTATGAGGACGGGTCAGGGACAGCCCCAGCATTTT.

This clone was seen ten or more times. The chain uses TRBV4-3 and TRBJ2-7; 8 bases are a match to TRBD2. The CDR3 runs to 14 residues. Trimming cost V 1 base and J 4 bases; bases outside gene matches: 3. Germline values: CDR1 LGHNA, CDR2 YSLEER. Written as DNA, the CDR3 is TGCGCCAGCAGCCAAGGGAGCGGGAGTTACGAGCAGTACTTC. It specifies CASSQGSGSYEQYF.

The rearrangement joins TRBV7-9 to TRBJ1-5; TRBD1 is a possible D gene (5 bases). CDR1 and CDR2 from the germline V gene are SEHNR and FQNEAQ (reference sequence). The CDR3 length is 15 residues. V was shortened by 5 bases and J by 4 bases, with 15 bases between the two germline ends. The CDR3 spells CASSQGIGENQPQHF. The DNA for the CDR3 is TGTGCCAGCAGCCAGGGAATAGGGGAGAATCAGCCCCAGCATTTT.

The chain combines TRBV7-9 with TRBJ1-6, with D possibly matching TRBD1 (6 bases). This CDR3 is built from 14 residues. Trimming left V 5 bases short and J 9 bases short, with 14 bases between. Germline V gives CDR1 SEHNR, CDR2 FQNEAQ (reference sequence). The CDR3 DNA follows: TGTGCCAGCAGCCCCCCGGGGGGCGCTTCACCCCTCCACTTT. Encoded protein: CASSPPGGASPLHF.

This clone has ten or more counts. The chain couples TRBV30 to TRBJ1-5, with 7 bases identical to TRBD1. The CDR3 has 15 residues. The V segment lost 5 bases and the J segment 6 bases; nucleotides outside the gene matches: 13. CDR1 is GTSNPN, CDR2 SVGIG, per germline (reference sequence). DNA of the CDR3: TGTGCCTGGTGGCTTTACAGGGGAAAGGGTCAGCCCCAGCATTTT. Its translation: CAWWLYRGKGQPQHF.

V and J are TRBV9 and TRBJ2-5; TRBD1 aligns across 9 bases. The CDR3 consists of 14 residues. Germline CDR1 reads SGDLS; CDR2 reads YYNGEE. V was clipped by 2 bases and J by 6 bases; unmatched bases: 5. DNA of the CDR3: TGTGCCAGCAGCGTGGGACAGGGTTCGCAGACCCAGTACTTC. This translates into CASSVGQGSQTQYF.

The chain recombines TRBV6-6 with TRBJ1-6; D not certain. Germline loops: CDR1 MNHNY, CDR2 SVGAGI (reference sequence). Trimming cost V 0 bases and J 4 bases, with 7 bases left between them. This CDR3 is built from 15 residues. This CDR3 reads CASSYSSLYNSPLHF. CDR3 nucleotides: TGTGCCAGCAGTTACTCGTCATTGTATAATTCACCCCTCCACTTT.

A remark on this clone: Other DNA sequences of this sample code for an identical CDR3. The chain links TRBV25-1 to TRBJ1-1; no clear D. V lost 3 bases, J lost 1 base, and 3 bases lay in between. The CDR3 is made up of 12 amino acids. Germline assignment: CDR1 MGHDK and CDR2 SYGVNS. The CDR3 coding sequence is TGTGCCAGCAGTGAGAGGAACACTGAAGCTTTCTTT. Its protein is CASSERNTEAFF. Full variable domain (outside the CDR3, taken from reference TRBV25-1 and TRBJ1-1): EADIYQTPRYLVIGTGKKITLECSQTMGHDKMYWYQQDPGMELHLIHYSYGVNSTEKGDLSSESTVSRIRTEHFPLTLESARPSHTSQYLCASSERNTEAFFGQGTRLTVV.

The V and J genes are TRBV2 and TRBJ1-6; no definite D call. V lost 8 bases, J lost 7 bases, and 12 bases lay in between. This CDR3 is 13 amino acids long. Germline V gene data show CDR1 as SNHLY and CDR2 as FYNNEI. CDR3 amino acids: CASVGGPNSPLHF. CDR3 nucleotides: TGTGCCAGCGTGGGAGGGCCCAATTCACCCCTCCACTTT.

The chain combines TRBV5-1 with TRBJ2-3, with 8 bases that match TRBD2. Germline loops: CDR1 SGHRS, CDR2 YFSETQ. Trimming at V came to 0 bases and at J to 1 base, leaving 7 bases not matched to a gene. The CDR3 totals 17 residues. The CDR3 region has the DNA TGCGCCAGCAGCTTGGGGATTAGCGGGGCCCGCACAGATACGCAGTATTTT. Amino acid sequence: CASSLGISGARTDTQYF.

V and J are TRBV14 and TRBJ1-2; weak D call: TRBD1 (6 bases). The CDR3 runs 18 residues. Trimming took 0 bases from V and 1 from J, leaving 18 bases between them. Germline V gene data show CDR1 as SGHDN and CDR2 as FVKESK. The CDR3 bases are TGTGCCAGCAGCCAAGAGGGGACAAACGTCGCCCTTAACTATGGCTACACCTTC. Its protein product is CASSQEGTNVALNYGYTF.

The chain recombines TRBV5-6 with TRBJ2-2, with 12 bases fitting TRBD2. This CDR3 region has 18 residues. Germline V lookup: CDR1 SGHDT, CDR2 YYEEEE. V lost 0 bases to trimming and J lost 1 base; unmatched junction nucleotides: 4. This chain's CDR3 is CASSLGLAGAVNTGELFF. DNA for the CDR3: TGTGCCAGCAGCTTGGGACTAGCGGGGGCCGTGAACACCGGGGAGCTGTTTTTT.

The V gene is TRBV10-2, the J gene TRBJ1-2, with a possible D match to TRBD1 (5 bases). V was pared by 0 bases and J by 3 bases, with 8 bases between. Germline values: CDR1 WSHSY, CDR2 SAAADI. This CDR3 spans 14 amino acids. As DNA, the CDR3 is TGCGCCAGCAGTGAGTCCTGGGGGGACTATGGCTACACCTTC. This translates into CASSESWGDYGYTF.

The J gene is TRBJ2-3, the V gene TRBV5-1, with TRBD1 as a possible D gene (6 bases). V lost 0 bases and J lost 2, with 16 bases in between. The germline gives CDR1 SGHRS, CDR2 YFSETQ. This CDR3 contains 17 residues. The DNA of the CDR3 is TGCGCCAGCAGCTTGGGGGGACAAACGCGAAACACAGATACGCAGTATTTT. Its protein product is CASSLGGQTRNTDTQYF.

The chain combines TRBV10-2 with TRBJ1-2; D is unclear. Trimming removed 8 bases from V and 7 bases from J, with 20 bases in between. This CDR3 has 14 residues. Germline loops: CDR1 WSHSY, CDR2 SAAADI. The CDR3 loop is CASGEIAGASGYTF. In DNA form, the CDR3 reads TGCGCCAGCGGGGAAATTGCAGGCGCCAGTGGCTACACCTTC.

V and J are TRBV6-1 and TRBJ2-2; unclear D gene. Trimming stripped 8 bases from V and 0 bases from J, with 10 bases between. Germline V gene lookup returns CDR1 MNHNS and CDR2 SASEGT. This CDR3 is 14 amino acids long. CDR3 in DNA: TGTGCCAGCCAGAGCTGGTCGAACACCGGGGAGCTGTTTTTT. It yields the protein CASQSWSNTGELFF.

This CDR3 reads CASSGGAGFLALPQFF. In DNA, the CDR3 is TGCGCCAGCAGCGGAGGGGCAGGGTTTTTGGCCCTCCCCCAGTTCTTC. The rearrangement uses TRBV5-1 and TRBJ2-1, with D perhaps matching TRBD2 (6 bases). The CDR3 covers 16 residues. The V end lost 4 bases, the J end lost 13 bases, and 27 bases lay between the germline ends. CDR1 and CDR2 from the germline V gene are SGHRS and YFSETQ.

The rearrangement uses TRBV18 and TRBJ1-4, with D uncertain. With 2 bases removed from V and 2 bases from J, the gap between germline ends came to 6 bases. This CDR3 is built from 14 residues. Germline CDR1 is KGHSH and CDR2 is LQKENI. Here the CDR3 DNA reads TGTGCCAGCTCACCAAGGGTGACTAATGAAAAACTGTTTTTT. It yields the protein CASSPRVTNEKLFF. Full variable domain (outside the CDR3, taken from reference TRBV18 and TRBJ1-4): NAGVMQNPRHLVRRRGQEARLRCSPMKGHSHVYWYRQLPEEGLKFMVYLQKENIIDESGMPKERFSAEFPKEGPSILRIQQVVRGDSAAYFCASSPRVTNEKLFFGSGTQLSVL.

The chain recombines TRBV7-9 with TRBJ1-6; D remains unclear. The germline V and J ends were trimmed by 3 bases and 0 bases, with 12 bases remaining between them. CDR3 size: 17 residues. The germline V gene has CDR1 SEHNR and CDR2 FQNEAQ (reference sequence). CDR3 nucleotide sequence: TGTGCCAGCAGCTTTTACCGGACTCGCTCCTATAATTCACCCCTCCACTTT. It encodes CASSFYRTRSYNSPLHF.

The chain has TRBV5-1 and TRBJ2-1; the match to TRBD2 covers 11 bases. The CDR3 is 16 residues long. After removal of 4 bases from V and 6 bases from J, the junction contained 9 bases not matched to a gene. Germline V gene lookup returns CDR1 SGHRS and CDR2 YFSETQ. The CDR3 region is CASSASTSGGLNEQFF. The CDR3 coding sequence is TGCGCCAGCAGCGCCTCCACTAGCGGGGGTCTCAATGAGCAGTTCTTC. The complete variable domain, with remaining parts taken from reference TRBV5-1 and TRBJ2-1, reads KAGVTQTPRYLIKTRGQQVTLSCSPISGHRSVSWYQQTPGQGLQFLFEYFSETQRNKGNFPGRFSGRQFSNSRSEMNVSTLELGDSALYLCASSASTSGGLNEQFFGPGTRLTVL.

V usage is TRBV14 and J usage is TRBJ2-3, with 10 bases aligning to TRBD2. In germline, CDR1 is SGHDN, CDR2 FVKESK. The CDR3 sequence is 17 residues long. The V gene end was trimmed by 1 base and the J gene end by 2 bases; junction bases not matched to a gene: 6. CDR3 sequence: CASSQVATSGFTDTQYF. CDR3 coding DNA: TGTGCCAGCAGCCAAGTCGCGACTAGCGGGTTCACAGATACGCAGTATTTT. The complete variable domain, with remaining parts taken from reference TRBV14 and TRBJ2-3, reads EAGVTQFPSHSVIEKGQTVTLRCDPISGHDNLYWYRRVMGKEIKFLLHFVKESKQDESGMPNNRFLAERTGGTYSTLKVQPAELEDSGVYFCASSQVATSGFTDTQYFGPGTRLTVL.

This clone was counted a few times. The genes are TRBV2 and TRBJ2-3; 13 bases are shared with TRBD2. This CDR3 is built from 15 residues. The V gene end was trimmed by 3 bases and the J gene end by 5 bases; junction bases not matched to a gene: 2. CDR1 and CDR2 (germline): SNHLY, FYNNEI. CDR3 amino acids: CASSETSGGKDTQYF. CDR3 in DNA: TGTGCCAGCAGTGAGACTAGCGGGGGGAAAGATACGCAGTATTTT.

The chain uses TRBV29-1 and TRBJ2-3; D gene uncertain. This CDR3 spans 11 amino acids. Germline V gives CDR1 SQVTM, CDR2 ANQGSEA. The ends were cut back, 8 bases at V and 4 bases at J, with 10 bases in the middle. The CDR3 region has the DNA TGCAGCACTCAATCGGCAGATACGCAGTATTTT. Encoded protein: CSTQSADTQYF.

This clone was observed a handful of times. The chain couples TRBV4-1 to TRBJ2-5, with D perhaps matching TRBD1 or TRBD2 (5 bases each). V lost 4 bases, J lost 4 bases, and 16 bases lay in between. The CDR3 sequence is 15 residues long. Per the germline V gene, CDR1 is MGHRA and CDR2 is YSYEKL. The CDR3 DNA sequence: TGCGCCAGCAGCCTTGGGACGGGTGGCTCAGAGACCCAGTACTTC. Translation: CASSLGTGGSETQYF.

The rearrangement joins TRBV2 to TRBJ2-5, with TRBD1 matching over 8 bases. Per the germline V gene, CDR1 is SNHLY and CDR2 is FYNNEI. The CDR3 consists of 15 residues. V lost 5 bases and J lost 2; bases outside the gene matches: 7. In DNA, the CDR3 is TGTGCCAGCAGTTTTCCCGGGACAGGTCAAGAGACCCAGTACTTC. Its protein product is CASSFPGTGQETQYF.

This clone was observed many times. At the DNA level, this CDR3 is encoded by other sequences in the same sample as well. The CDR3 DNA reads as TGTGCCAGCTCACCGGGCAGGAACACTGAAGCTTTCTTT. Its translation: CASSPGRNTEAFF. The V and J genes are TRBV18 and TRBJ1-1; D gene unclear. Trimming removed 3 bases at V and 1 base at J, with 6 bases between. CDR3 length: 13 residues. Per germline, CDR1 KGHSH and CDR2 LQKENI. Variable domain in full (rest from reference TRBV18 and TRBJ1-1): NAGVMQNPRHLVRRRGQEARLRCSPMKGHSHVYWYRQLPEEGLKFMVYLQKENIIDESGMPKERFSAEFPKEGPSILRIQQVVRGDSAAYFCASSPGRNTEAFFGQGTRLTVV.

CDR3 DNA: TGTGCCAGTCAGGCAGCGGGAGGGAGGTCTGGGGCCAACGTCCTGACTTTC. Translation: CASQAAGGRSGANVLTF. V and J are TRBV28 and TRBJ2-6; the match to TRBD2 covers 10 bases. The trim removed 9 bases at V and 1 base at J, leaving 9 bases unmatched. CDR1 MDHEN and CDR2 SYDVKM come from the germline V gene. The CDR3 has 17 amino acids. Looking up the rest from reference TRBV28 and TRBJ2-6 gives the full variable domain: DVKVTQSSRYLVKRTGEKVFLECVQDMDHENMFWYRQDPGLGLRLIYFSYDVKMKEKGDIPEGYSVSREKKERFSLILESASTNQTSMYLCASQAAGGRSGANVLTFGAGSRLTVL.